One and the same sample provided the 29 T cell receptor beta chains below, sequenced in a study of blood T cells in healthy people across ages. Primed by a sample-barcoded 5' primer and a J-beta primer mix, a second PCR proceeded for 7 to 11 cycles. TCRdb itself ran the 5' RACE reads through MiXCR, one entry per CDR3 protein. The repertoire holds approximately 600,000 distinct CDR3 sequences, roughly three fifths seen once, with around 37% in the top ten. The source material was blood. These receptors were taken from a man between 60 and 75 years old in good health.

The genes are TRBV3-1 and TRBJ2-1, with 9 bases lining up with TRBD1. After removal of 6 bases from V and 7 bases from J, the junction contained 13 bases not matched to a gene. The length of the CDR3 is 16 residues. The V gene's germline CDR1 is LGHDT and CDR2 YNNKEL (reference sequence). The CDR3 reads CASSRQAGQGLNEQFF. The DNA of the CDR3 is TGTGCCAGCAGTCGTCAAGCTGGACAGGGGTTGAATGAGCAGTTCTTC.

The V gene is TRBV7-2, the J gene TRBJ2-2; 8 positions match TRBD1. The CDR3 is made up of 16 amino acids. In germline, CDR1 is SGHTA, CDR2 FQGNSA. J gave up 6 bases and V 3 bases, and 9 bases lay outside the gene matches. DNA of the CDR3: TGTGCCAGCAGCTTCCAGGGGGCGATTGGTGCCGGGGAGCTGTTTTTT. This encodes CASSFQGAIGAGELFF.

The chain is built from TRBV15 and TRBJ2-7, with D hard to call. Trimming cost V 7 bases and J 2 bases, with 18 bases left between them. CDR1 is LNHNV, CDR2 YYDKDF, per germline (reference sequence). This CDR3 has 15 amino acids. The CDR3 loop is CATTPGLGLTYEQYF. For the CDR3, the DNA is TGTGCCACCACCCCCGGGCTGGGCCTGACCTACGAGCAGTACTTC.

In nucleotides, the CDR3 is TGTGCCAGCAGCCATACTAGCGGGGGGGGAGCAGATACGCAGTATTTT. Its translation is CASSHTSGGGADTQYF. The chain joins TRBV3-1 to TRBJ2-3; TRBD2 aligns across 13 bases. This CDR3 has 16 residues. Trimming at V came to 3 bases and at J to 4 bases, leaving 4 bases not matched to a gene. Per the germline V gene, CDR1 is LGHDT and CDR2 is YNNKEL (reference sequence).

The CDR3 DNA sequence: TGTGCCACCAGTGACTCTACAGGACATGAGCAGTTCTTC. Translation gives CATSDSTGHEQFF. The J gene is TRBJ2-1, the V gene TRBV24-1; D is possibly TRBD1 (5 bases). From germline, CDR1 is KGHDR and CDR2 SFDVKD. This CDR3 comprises 13 residues. The ends were cut back, 4 bases at V and 8 bases at J, with 11 bases in the middle.

About this clonotype itself: Since a much larger clone is just one base distant, this may be a read error. V is TRBV4-1 and J is TRBJ2-5; TRBD2 might be the D (5 bases). The CDR3 extends over 15 amino acids. The V and J ends lost 4 bases and 5 bases respectively, with 17 bases between them. Germline V gives CDR1 MGHRA, CDR2 YSYEKL. The CDR3 nucleotides are TGCGCCAGCAGCCGAGTTTCCACTAGTCGTGAGACCCAGTACTTC. This codes for CASSRVSTSRETQYF.

The chain uses TRBV24-1 and TRBJ1-5; maybe TRBD1 (5 bases). The germline V and J ends were trimmed by 1 base and 8 bases, with 11 bases remaining between them. This CDR3 contains 14 residues. The germline V gene encodes CDR1 KGHDR and CDR2 SFDVKD. The CDR3 DNA follows: TGTGCCACCAGTGATTTTAAGGGGCTCGAGCCCCAGCATTTT. Translated, it gives CATSDFKGLEPQHF.

The V and J genes are TRBV2 and TRBJ1-1; D gene uncertain. Trimming took 0 bases from V and 8 from J, leaving 7 bases between them. This CDR3 spans 12 amino acids. Germline CDR1 SNHLY, CDR2 FYNNEI. CDR3 sequence reads: CASSEARAEAFF. CDR3 coding DNA: TGTGCCAGCAGTGAAGCTCGGGCAGAAGCTTTCTTT.

This clonotype was found once. A junction boundary mismatches the germline segment, possibly from a read error. The chain has TRBV20-1 and TRBJ1-4; TRBD1 might be the D (5 bases). This CDR3 has 18 amino acids. Germline assignment: CDR1 DFQATT and CDR2 SNEGSKA (reference sequence). The CDR3, as DNA: TGCAGTGCCCCCCAATTTCGAGGCTCCCGTGGGGCTAATGAAAAGCTGTTTTTT. Amino acid sequence: CSAPQFRGSRGANEKLFF.

The CDR3 sequence: CASSPQLAGGLYEQYF. The DNA for the CDR3 is TGTGCCAGCAGCCCACAACTAGCGGGGGGGCTTTACGAGCAGTACTTC. The chain links TRBV4-2 to TRBJ2-5; 13 bases are shared with TRBD2. The DNA end is more similar to TRBJ2-7, so the J call may be wrong. This CDR3 contains 16 residues. From germline, CDR1 is LGHNA and CDR2 YNFKEQ.

This clonotype was counted a few times. CDR3 DNA: TGCAGTGTGCAGGGGAGTGGAAAAGAGACCCAGTACTTC. Translation gives CSVQGSGKETQYF. J is TRBJ2-7 and V is TRBV20-1; TRBD1 might be the D (6 bases). The J call is doubtful: the DNA matches TRBJ2-5 better. This CDR3 is built from 13 residues. Germline values: CDR1 DFQATT, CDR2 SNEGSKA (reference sequence).

This clonotype was counted many times. This chain connects TRBV13 to TRBJ2-5; the D gene is possibly TRBD1 (6 bases). CDR1 and CDR2 from the germline V gene are PRHDT and FYEKMQ (reference sequence). V dropped 3 bases and J dropped 4 bases, with 15 bases sitting between them. This CDR3 has 15 amino acids. The DNA of the CDR3 is TGTGCCAGCAGCTTGCAGGGGCGCTGGGGAGAGACCCAGTACTTC. Protein product: CASSLQGRWGETQYF.

This clonotype has just a few counts. The chain couples TRBV7-2 to TRBJ2-1; 8 nucleotides match TRBD2. The CDR3 length is 15 residues. V gave up 2 bases and J gave up 4 bases; unmatched junction bases: 4. The germline gives CDR1 SGHTA, CDR2 FQGNSA. As DNA, the CDR3 is TGTGCCAGCAGCTTACGTACTAGCGGTTACAATGAGCAGTTCTTC. It codes for CASSLRTSGYNEQFF.

The genes are TRBV3-1 and TRBJ1-2; unclear D gene. V was cut by 2 bases and J by 8 bases, with 9 bases left in between. The germline V gene encodes CDR1 LGHDT and CDR2 YNNKEL (reference sequence). This CDR3 region has 12 residues. The CDR3 region is CASSQSLLGYTF. The DNA of the CDR3 is TGTGCCAGCAGCCAATCCCTCTTAGGCTACACCTTC. Drawing the rest from reference TRBV3-1 and TRBJ1-2, the complete variable domain is DTAVSQTPKYLVTQMGNDKSIKCEQNLGHDTMYWYKQDSKKFLKIMFSYNNKELIINETVPNRFSPKSPDKAHLNLHINSLELGDSAVYFCASSQSLLGYTFGSGTRLTVV.

This clonotype has a handful of counts. This chain connects TRBV20-1 to TRBJ2-5; D possibly corresponds to TRBD2 (7 bases). Deletions cut 4 bases from V and 4 bases from J, with 19 bases between. Germline V gives CDR1 DFQATT, CDR2 SNEGSKA (reference sequence). The CDR3 is made up of 15 amino acids. CDR3 residues: CSATREGGLRETQYF. In nucleotides, the CDR3 is TGCAGTGCTACGAGGGAGGGGGGGCTACGAGAGACCCAGTACTTC.

This clonotype was counted between two and nine times. V and J are TRBV2 and TRBJ2-5, with D possibly being TRBD2 (6 bases). This CDR3 comprises 15 residues. Trimming took 2 bases from V and 9 from J, leaving 19 bases between them. The V gene's germline CDR1 is SNHLY and CDR2 FYNNEI. The CDR3 sequence: CASSEQVVEGIAQYF. CDR3 bases: TGTGCCAGCAGTGAACAGGTGGTGGAGGGGATCGCCCAGTACTTC.

V and J are TRBV7-2 and TRBJ2-5; the D gene is possibly TRBD1 (5 bases). Trimming took 2 bases from V and 2 from J, leaving 15 bases between them. Per germline, CDR1 SGHTA and CDR2 FQGNSA. The CDR3 covers 16 residues. The CDR3 here is CASSLQSTAPQETQYF. The CDR3 DNA follows: TGTGCCAGCAGCTTACAATCGACAGCCCCACAAGAGACCCAGTACTTC.

The chain carries TRBV20-1 and TRBJ1-6; 8 bases match TRBD1. The V segment lost 5 bases and the J segment 7 bases; nucleotides outside the gene matches: 16. CDR1 DFQATT and CDR2 SNEGSKA come from the germline V gene (reference sequence). This CDR3 region has 17 residues. The CDR3 DNA reads as TGCAGTGCTTATCAAGGCGGACAGGGTTTGAGGAATTCACCCCTCCACTTT. Amino acid sequence: CSAYQGGQGLRNSPLHF.

This clonotype was detected only a few times. The CDR3 loop is CASSQVATNTGELFF. CDR3 nucleotides: TGCGCCAGCAGCCAAGTCGCAACGAACACCGGGGAGCTGTTTTTT. This rearrangement joins TRBV4-1 to TRBJ2-2; D is ambiguous. CDR1 is MGHRA and CDR2 is YSYEKL in the germline V gene. V was trimmed by 1 base and J by 0 bases, leaving 6 bases between them. The CDR3 sequence is 15 residues long.

This chain connects TRBV4-1 to TRBJ1-1, with D maybe TRBD1 (6 bases). This CDR3 spans 17 amino acids. Trimming took off 3 bases at V and 6 bases at J, with 23 bases between the two ends. The germline gives CDR1 MGHRA, CDR2 YSYEKL. The CDR3 loop is CASSQVQHGLGGSEAFF. For the CDR3, the DNA is TGCGCCAGCAGCCAGGTCCAACACGGTCTAGGGGGGTCTGAAGCTTTCTTT.

This clonotype has at least ten counts. The chain uses TRBV4-1 and TRBJ2-7; 11 positions agree with TRBD1. This CDR3 has 20 amino acids. Per the germline V gene, CDR1 is MGHRA and CDR2 is YSYEKL. The J segment lost 0 bases and the V segment lost 4 bases, leaving 17 bases of the junction unmatched. CDR3 sequence: CASSPIHGQGALALSYEQYF. For the CDR3, the DNA is TGCGCCAGCAGCCCAATTCACGGACAGGGGGCTTTAGCTCTCTCCTACGAGCAGTACTTC.

The chain recombines TRBV5-1 with TRBJ2-7; D ambiguous. The germline V gene has CDR1 SGHRS and CDR2 YFSETQ. The V end was cut by 6 bases, the J end by 0 bases, with 13 bases between. This CDR3 has 14 amino acids. DNA of the CDR3: TGCGCCAGCACTCGGACGACCGACTCCTACGAGCAGTACTTC. This translates into CASTRTTDSYEQYF.

The gene calls are TRBV20-1 and TRBJ2-5, with D tentatively TRBD2 (6 bases). CDR3 length equals 12 residues. Trimming left V 4 bases short and J 9 bases short, with 15 bases between. Germline CDR1 and CDR2: DFQATT and SNEGSKA (reference sequence). CDR3 nucleotide sequence: TGCAGTGCTACAGGAGGGTGGGGGGCCCAGTACTTC. Translated, it gives CSATGGWGAQYF.

The rearrangement uses TRBV5-1 and TRBJ2-2, with D tentatively TRBD1 or TRBD2 (6 bases each). The CDR3 is 16 residues long. Germline V lookup: CDR1 SGHRS, CDR2 YFSETQ. Trimming took 4 bases from V and 1 from J, leaving 14 bases between them. The CDR3 DNA is TGCGCCAGCAGCCCGGGGGCAGGGAAGAACACCGGGGAGCTGTTTTTT. It is translated as CASSPGAGKNTGELFF.

V gene TRBV5-1 combines with J gene TRBJ1-4; perhaps TRBD1 as D (6 bases). The CDR3 spans 15 residues. Germline V gene data show CDR1 as SGHRS and CDR2 as YFSETQ. V lost 4 bases and J lost 4, with 14 bases in between. The CDR3 nucleotides read TGCGCCAGCAGCCAAAACAGGGAAGTTAATGAAAAACTGTTTTTT. It yields the protein CASSQNREVNEKLFF.

This clonotype was detected only a few times. The chain has TRBV6-1 and TRBJ1-1; D call uncertain. Trimming removed 3 bases from V and 4 bases from J, with 9 bases in between. Germline V gives CDR1 MNHNS, CDR2 SASEGT. This CDR3 has 13 amino acids. The CDR3 reads CASSEGRATEAFF. The CDR3 DNA reads as TGTGCCAGCAGTGAGGGTCGCGCCACTGAAGCTTTCTTT.

The table lists this clonotype with a few counts. The chain links TRBV5-1 to TRBJ2-6, with 9 bases matching TRBD2. CDR1 and CDR2 from the germline V gene are SGHRS and YFSETQ. There are 18 residues in the CDR3. The junction had 6 bases not matched to a gene; V was cut back by 2 bases and J by 0 bases. The CDR3 region has the DNA TGCGCCAGCAGCTTCAGTCTAGCGGGGACCTCTGGGGCCAACGTCCTGACTTTC. Translated: CASSFSLAGTSGANVLTF.

A single count supports this clonotype. This sequence joins TRBV5-1 and TRBJ2-6; no firm D call. V dropped 0 bases and J dropped 0 bases, with 13 bases sitting between them. Germline CDR1 and CDR2: SGHRS and YFSETQ. The CDR3 length is 18 residues. Here the CDR3 DNA reads TGCGCCAGCAGCTTGGAGGCACATTCGAGCTCTGGGGCCAACGTCCTGACTTTC. Translated, it gives CASSLEAHSSSGANVLTF.

The CDR3 DNA sequence: TGTGCCAGCAGCTTAGCGCCAGGGTTCAGCACAGATACGCAGTATTTT. It yields the protein CASSLAPGFSTDTQYF. The chain joins TRBV7-8 to TRBJ2-3, with D possibly matching TRBD1 (5 bases). V was shortened by 0 bases and J by 0 bases, with 10 bases between the two germline ends. CDR3 length equals 16 residues. Germline-derived CDR1 and CDR2 are SGHVS and FQNEAQ.